This T cell receptor (beta chain) comes out of a study of T-cell reconstitution after alpha-beta-depleted transplantation in children. Study-wide results and limits: A year post-transplant, T-cell counts and diversity derived mostly from newly produced T cells. At around two months after transplant, the alpha-beta T cells were reportedly derived from several hundred expanded clones that came from non-depleted graft cells.

This CDR3 is 14 amino acids long. The germline CDR1 and CDR2 sequences are MNHEY and SMNVEV (reference sequence). Between the trimmed V and J ends, which lost 5 bases and 3 bases, there was a span of 12 bases. This clonotype was counted ten times or more. The antigen is not known. Unique molecular identifiers were incorporated when the TCRbeta library was constructed. TCRdb processed the PCR reads anew with MiXCR; each CDR3 protein has one entry. The repertoire holds about 460,000 distinct CDR3 sequences, with about 10% as singletons. This material consisted of PBMCs, taken before TCRalphabeta/CD19-depleted stem cell transplant. The V and J genes are TRBV27 and TRBJ2-3; TRBD1 is a possible D gene (6 bases). The origin of this receptor is a child aged 2-15 years with inherited bone marrow failure, due to receive a stem cell transplant. CDR3 nucleotides: TGTGCCAGCAGTCCCTGGGACATAACAGATACGCAGTATTTT. Protein sequence: CASSPWDITDTQYF.